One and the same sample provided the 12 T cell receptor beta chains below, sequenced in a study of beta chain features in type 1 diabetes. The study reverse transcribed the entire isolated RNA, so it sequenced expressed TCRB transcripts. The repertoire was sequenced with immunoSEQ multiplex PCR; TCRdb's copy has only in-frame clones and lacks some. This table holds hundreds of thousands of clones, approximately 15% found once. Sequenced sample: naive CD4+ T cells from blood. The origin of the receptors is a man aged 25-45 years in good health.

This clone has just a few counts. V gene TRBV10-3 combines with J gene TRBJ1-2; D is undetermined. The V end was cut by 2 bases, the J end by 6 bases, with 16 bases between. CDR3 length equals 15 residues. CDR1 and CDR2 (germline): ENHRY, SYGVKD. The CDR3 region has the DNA TGTGCCATCAGTGAGAAGGTTTCCCCGCCCAATGGCTACACCTTC. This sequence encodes CAISEKVSPPNGYTF.

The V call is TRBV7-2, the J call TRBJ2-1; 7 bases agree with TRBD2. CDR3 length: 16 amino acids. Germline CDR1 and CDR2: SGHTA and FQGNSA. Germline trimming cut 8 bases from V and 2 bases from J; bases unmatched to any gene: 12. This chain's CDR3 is CASSHPRGSAYNEQFF. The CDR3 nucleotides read TGTGCCAGCTCCCATCCGCGGGGGAGCGCCTACAATGAGCAGTTCTTC.

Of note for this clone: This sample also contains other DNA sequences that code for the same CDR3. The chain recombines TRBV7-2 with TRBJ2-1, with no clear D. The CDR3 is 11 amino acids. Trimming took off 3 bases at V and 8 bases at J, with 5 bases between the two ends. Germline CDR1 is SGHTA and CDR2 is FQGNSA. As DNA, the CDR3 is TGTGCCAGCAGCTTTCTGGATGAGCAGTTCTTC. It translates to CASSFLDEQFF.

The CDR3 DNA follows: TGTGCCAGCAGCGAAAGAGTAATGAACACTGAAGCTTTCTTT. It codes for CASSERVMNTEAFF. V is TRBV9 and J is TRBJ1-1; D uncertain. Germline-derived CDR1 and CDR2 are SGDLS and YYNGEE. V was trimmed by 3 bases and J by 0 bases, leaving 9 bases between them. There are 14 residues in the CDR3.

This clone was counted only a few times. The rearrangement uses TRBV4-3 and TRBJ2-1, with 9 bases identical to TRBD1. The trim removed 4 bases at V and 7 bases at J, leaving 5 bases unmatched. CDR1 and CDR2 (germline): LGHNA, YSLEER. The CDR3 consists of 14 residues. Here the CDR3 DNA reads TGCGCCAGCAGCCTAAACAGGGGGCTGAATGAGCAGTTCTTC. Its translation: CASSLNRGLNEQFF.

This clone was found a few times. The CDR3 region is CAWSQGFGGYGYTF. The CDR3 coding sequence is TGTGCCTGGAGCCAGGGGTTCGGAGGCTATGGCTACACCTTC. V and J are TRBV30 and TRBJ1-2; possible D gene TRBD1, 6 bases. V shed 3 bases and J shed 4 bases, with 15 bases lying between them. CDR1 and CDR2 from the germline V gene are GTSNPN and SVGIG (reference sequence). This CDR3 is built from 14 residues.

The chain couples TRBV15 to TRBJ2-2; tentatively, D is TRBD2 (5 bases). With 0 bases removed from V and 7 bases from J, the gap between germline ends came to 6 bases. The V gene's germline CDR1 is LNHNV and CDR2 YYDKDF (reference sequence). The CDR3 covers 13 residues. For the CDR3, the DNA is TGTGCCACCAGCAGAGATGGGAGCGGGGAGCTGTTTTTT. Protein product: CATSRDGSGELFF.

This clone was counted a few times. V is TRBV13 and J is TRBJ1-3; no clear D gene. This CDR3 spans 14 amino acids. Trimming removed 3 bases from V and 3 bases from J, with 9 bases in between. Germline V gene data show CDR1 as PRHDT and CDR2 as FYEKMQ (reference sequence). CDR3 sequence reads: CASSFPGRGNTIYF. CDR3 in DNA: TGTGCCAGCAGCTTCCCGGGCCGTGGAAACACCATATATTTT. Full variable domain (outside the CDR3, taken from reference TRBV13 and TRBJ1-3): AAGVIQSPRHLIKEKRETATLKCYPIPRHDTVYWYQQGPGQDPQFLISFYEKMQSDKGSIPDRFSAQQFSDYHSELNMSSLELGDSALYFCASSFPGRGNTIYFGEGSWLTVV.

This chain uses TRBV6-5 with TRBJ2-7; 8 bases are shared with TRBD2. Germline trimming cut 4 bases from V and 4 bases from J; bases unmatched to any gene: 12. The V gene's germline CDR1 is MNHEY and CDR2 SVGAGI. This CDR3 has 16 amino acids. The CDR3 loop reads CASSSAARGDLYEQYF. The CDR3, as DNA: TGTGCCAGCAGTTCCGCGGCGCGGGGGGACTTATACGAGCAGTACTTC.

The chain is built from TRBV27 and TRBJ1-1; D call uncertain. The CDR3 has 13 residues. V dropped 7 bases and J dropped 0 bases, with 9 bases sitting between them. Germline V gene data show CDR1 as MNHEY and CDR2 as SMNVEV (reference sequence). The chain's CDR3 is CASMVKMNTEAFF. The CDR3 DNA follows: TGTGCCAGCATGGTAAAGATGAACACTGAAGCTTTCTTT.

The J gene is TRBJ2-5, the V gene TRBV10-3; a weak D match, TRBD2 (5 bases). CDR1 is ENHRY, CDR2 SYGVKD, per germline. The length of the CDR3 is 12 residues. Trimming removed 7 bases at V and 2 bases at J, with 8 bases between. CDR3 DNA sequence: TGTGCCATCAAGGGAGATCAAGAGACCCAGTACTTC. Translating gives CAIKGDQETQYF.

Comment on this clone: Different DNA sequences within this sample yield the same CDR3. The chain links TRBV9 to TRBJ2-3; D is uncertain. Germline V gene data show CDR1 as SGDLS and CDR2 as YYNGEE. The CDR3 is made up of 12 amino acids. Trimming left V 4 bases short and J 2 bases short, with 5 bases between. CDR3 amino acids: CASSPPTDTQYF. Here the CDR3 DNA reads TGTGCCAGCAGCCCCCCCACAGATACGCAGTATTTT.